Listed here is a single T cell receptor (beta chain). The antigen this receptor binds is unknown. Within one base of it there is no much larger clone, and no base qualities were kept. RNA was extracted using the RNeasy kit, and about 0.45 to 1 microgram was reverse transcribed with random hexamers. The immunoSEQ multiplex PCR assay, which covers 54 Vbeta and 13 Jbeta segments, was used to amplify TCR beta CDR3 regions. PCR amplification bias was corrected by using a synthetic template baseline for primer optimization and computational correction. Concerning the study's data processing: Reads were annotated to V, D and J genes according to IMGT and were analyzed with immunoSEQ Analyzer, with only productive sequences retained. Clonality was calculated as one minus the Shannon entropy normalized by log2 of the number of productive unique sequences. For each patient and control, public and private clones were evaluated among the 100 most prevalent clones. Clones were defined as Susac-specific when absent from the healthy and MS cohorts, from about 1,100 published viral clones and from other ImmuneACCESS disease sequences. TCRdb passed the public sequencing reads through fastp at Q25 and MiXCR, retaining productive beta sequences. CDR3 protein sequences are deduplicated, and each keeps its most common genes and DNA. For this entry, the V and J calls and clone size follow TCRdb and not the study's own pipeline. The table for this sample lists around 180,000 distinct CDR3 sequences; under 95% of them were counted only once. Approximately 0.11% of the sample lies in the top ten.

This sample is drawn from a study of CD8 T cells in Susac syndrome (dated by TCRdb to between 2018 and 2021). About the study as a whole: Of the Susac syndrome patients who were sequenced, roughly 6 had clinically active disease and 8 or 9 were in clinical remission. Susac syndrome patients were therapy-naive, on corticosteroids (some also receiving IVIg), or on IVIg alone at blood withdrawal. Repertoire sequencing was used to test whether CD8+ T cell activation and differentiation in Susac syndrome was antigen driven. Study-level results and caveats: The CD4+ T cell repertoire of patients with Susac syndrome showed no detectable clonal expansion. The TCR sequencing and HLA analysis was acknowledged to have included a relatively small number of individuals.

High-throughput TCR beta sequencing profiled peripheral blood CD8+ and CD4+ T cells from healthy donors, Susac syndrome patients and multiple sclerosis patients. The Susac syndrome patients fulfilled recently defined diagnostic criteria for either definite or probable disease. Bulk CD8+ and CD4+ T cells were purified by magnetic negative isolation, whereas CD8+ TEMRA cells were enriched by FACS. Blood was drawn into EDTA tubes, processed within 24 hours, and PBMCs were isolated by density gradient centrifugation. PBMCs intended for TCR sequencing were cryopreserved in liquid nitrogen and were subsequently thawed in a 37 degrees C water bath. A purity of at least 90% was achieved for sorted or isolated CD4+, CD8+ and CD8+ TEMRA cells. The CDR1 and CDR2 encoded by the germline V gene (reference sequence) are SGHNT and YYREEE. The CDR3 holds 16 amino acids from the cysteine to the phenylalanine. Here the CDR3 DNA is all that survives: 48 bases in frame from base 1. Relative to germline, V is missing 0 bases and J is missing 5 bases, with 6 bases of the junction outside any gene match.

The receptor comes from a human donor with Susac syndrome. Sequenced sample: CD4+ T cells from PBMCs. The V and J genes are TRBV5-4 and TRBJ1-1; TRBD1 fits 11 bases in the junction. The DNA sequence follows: TGTGCCAGCAGCTTGGCTGCCGGACAGGGGGCGACTGAAGCTTTCTTT. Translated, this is CASSLAAGQGATEAFF. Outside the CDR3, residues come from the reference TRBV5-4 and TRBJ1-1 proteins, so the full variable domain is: ETGVTQSPTHLIKTRGQQVTLRCSSQSGHNTVSWYQQALGQGPQFIFQYYREEENGRGNFPPRFSGLQFPNYSSELNVNALELDDSALYLCASSLAAGQGATEAFFGQGTRLTVV.